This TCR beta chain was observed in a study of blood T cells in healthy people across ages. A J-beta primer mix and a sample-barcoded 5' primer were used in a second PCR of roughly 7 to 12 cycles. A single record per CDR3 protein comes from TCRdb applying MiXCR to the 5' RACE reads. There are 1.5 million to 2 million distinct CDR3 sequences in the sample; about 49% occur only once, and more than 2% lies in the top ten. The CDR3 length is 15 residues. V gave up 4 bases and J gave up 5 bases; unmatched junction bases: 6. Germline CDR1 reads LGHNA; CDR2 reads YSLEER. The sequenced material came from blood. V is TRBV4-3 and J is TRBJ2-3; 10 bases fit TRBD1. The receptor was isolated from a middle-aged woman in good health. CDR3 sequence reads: CASSRTGTGEDTQYF. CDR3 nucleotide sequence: TGCGCCAGCAGCCGGACCGGGACAGGGGAAGATACGCAGTATTTT.